Below, 32 T cell receptor beta chains from the same sample are listed, as sequenced in a study of Ad26.COV2.S vaccination and SARS-CoV-2 variants. Some clones are missing from TCRdb's copy, which holds only in-frame ones; the method was immunoSEQ multiplex PCR. This table has approximately 460,000 clones, 89% appearing once. The treatment was: around 19 received Ad26.COV2.S at low or high dose, single or two shots; about 5 received placebo; per-sample allocation not given. It was on day 63 after the first vaccine or placebo injection that samples were taken. Sequenced here: peripheral blood, sampled in a trial of Ad26.COV2.S vaccine versus placebo. The receptors here all came from a person aged 18-60 years who received the Ad26.COV2.S COVID-19 vaccine or a placebo.

The chain's CDR3 is CAIRGPGQGYTGELFF. The CDR3 DNA sequence: TGTGCCATCAGGGGGCCGGGACAGGGTTACACCGGGGAGCTGTTTTTT. The chain combines TRBV10-3 with TRBJ2-2; 9 bases are a match to TRBD1. This CDR3 is 16 amino acids long. After removal of 6 bases from V and 3 bases from J, the junction contained 8 bases not matched to a gene. CDR1 is ENHRY and CDR2 is SYGVKD in the germline V gene.

This chain connects TRBV29-1 to TRBJ2-1, with a weak D call TRBD2 (5 bases). Germline loops: CDR1 SQVTM, CDR2 ANQGSEA. The length of the CDR3 is 12 residues. With 3 bases removed from V and 8 bases from J, the gap between germline ends came to 11 bases. The DNA for the CDR3 is TGCAGCGTTGACGCTAGCTGGGATGAGCAGTTCTTC. Translating it yields CSVDASWDEQFF.

This chain's CDR3 is CAIQPPSGKYNEQFF. The CDR3 bases are TGTGCCATCCAACCGCCTAGCGGGAAGTACAATGAGCAGTTCTTC. The chain has TRBV10-3 and TRBJ2-1, with 9 bases fitting TRBD2. Germline assignment: CDR1 ENHRY and CDR2 SYGVKD. The ends lost 8 bases at V and 4 bases at J; junction bases unmatched: 9. This CDR3 spans 15 amino acids.

The chain carries TRBV11-2 and TRBJ1-4; 7 bases are shared with TRBD1. The junction had 3 bases not matched to a gene; V was cut back by 1 base and J by 7 bases. Germline V gives CDR1 SGHAT, CDR2 FQNNGV. The length of the CDR3 is 14 residues. For the CDR3, the DNA is TGTGCCAGCAGCTTAGTACAGGGGAGTGAAAAACTGTTTTTT. Its protein is CASSLVQGSEKLFF.

The rearrangement uses TRBV7-6 and TRBJ2-2; 9 nucleotides match TRBD1. Germline V gene data show CDR1 as SGHVS and CDR2 as FNYEAQ. Trimming cost V 5 bases and J 7 bases; bases outside gene matches: 8. The CDR3 is 15 residues long. CDR3 nucleotide sequence: TGTGCCAGCAGCGCCCCGGGACAGGGTATCGGGGAGCTGTTTTTT. It specifies CASSAPGQGIGELFF.

In the case of this clone: One end of the junction varies from germline; a read error may be responsible. V gene TRBV2 combines with J gene TRBJ1-2; 8 nucleotides match TRBD1. Per the germline V gene, CDR1 is SNHLY and CDR2 is FYNNEI. The CDR3 totals 13 residues. This chain's CDR3 is CATSPGQEYGYTF. In nucleotides, the CDR3 is TGTGCCACCAGTCCGGGACAGGAGTATGGCTACACCTTC.

The rearrangement uses TRBV6-2 or TRBV6-3 and TRBJ2-1, with 7 nucleotides matching TRBD1. The CDR3 contains 15 residues. The J segment lost 4 bases and the V segment lost 5 bases, leaving 8 bases of the junction unmatched. CDR1 is MNHEY, CDR2 SVGEGT, per germline. Written as DNA, the CDR3 is TGTGCCAGCAGTCCGCCGGACAGGCAATACAATGAGCAGTTCTTC. Translated, it gives CASSPPDRQYNEQFF.

J is TRBJ2-7 and V is TRBV6-5; 8 nucleotides match TRBD2. The V gene end was trimmed by 2 bases and the J gene end by 2 bases; junction bases not matched to a gene: 5. Germline V gene sequence: CDR1 MNHEY, CDR2 SVGAGI. This CDR3 is 15 amino acids long. CDR3 region: CASSYRSGMTYEQYF. The CDR3 region has the DNA TGTGCCAGCAGTTACCGTAGCGGGATGACCTACGAGCAGTACTTC.

CDR3 in DNA: TGCGCCAGCAGCCCTGGGGCAGGGGATAGCAATCAGCCCCAGCATTTT. Translating it yields CASSPGAGDSNQPQHF. The chain joins TRBV5-1 to TRBJ1-5; a weak D match, TRBD1 (6 bases). The CDR3 is 16 residues long. V was shortened by 4 bases and J by 0 bases, with 14 bases between the two germline ends. The germline V gene has CDR1 SGHRS and CDR2 YFSETQ.

The chain employs TRBV19 and TRBJ2-2; D ambiguous. From germline, CDR1 is LNHDA and CDR2 SQIVND (reference sequence). This CDR3 contains 13 residues. Trimming pared 4 bases from V and 3 bases from J, leaving 6 bases between. CDR3: CASSRVDTGELFF. CDR3 sequence (DNA): TGTGCCAGTAGTAGGGTGGACACCGGGGAGCTGTTTTTT.

The V call is TRBV30, the J call TRBJ2-7; the match to TRBD2 covers 7 bases. The CDR3 consists of 14 residues. Germline lookup yields CDR1 GTSNPN and CDR2 SVGIG (reference sequence). The V segment lost 2 bases and the J segment 2 bases; nucleotides outside the gene matches: 6. CDR3 DNA: TGTGCCTGGAGTATTGGCGGGGGAACCTACGAGCAGTACTTC. Protein: CAWSIGGGTYEQYF.

A note on this clone: This same CDR3 is encoded by further DNA sequences in the sample. This sequence joins TRBV6-5 and TRBJ2-1; D gene unclear. The CDR3 spans 11 residues. Germline-derived CDR1 and CDR2 are MNHEY and SVGAGI. V was clipped by 4 bases and J by 5 bases, with 3 bases between them. The CDR3 region has the DNA TGTGCCAGCAGTTCTAACAATGAGCAGTTCTTC. This codes for CASSSNNEQFF.

This clone occurred a few times. CDR3 protein: CASSSSGRAPYEQYF. The CDR3 nucleotides are TGTGCCAGCAGTAGTAGCGGGAGGGCCCCCTACGAGCAGTACTTC. The rearrangement links TRBV5-4 to TRBJ2-7; 11 positions agree with TRBD2. Trimming took 5 bases from V and 2 from J; bases not matched to a gene: 6. Germline CDR1 is SGHNT and CDR2 is YYREEE (reference sequence). The CDR3 is 15 residues long.

The V and J genes are TRBV7-9 and TRBJ1-2, with D possibly TRBD1 on 5 matching bases. This CDR3 region has 13 residues. Per germline, CDR1 SEHNR and CDR2 FQNEAQ (reference sequence). V shed 5 bases and J shed 8 bases, with 15 bases lying between them. The CDR3 sequence: CASSPGPQEGYTF. Written as DNA, the CDR3 is TGTGCCAGCAGCCCCGGTCCACAGGAGGGCTACACCTTC.

The chain links TRBV9 to TRBJ2-2, with 8 bases that match TRBD1. V lost 4 bases, J lost 6 bases, and 11 bases stayed unmatched. The CDR3 contains 16 residues. Germline V lookup: CDR1 SGDLS, CDR2 YYNGEE. In nucleotides, the CDR3 is TGTGCCAGCAGCCCCCGGCGGACAGGGATTGCCGGGGAGCTGTTTTTT. Its protein product is CASSPRRTGIAGELFF.

This chain connects TRBV27 to TRBJ1-6; D is ambiguous. CDR1 and CDR2 from the germline V gene are MNHEY and SMNVEV (reference sequence). Trimming removed 8 bases from V and 9 bases from J, with 11 bases in between. The CDR3 runs to 12 residues. This chain's CDR3 is CASSRSGSPLHF. CDR3 nucleotides: TGTGCCAGCTCGAGGTCCGGTTCACCCCTCCACTTT.

The genes are TRBV7-2 and TRBJ2-7, with D possibly TRBD2 on 6 matching bases. Trimming pared 5 bases from V and 7 bases from J, leaving 9 bases between. This CDR3 is 11 amino acids long. Germline CDR1 and CDR2: SGHTA and FQGNSA. Here the CDR3 DNA reads TGTGCCAGCAGCCCCCGGGAGGAGCAGTACTTC. Its translation: CASSPREEQYF.

The rearrangement joins TRBV25-1 to TRBJ1-1; TRBD1 is a possible D gene (6 bases). The V and J ends lost 5 bases and 4 bases respectively, with 14 bases between them. The CDR3 contains 14 residues. The germline V gene has CDR1 MGHDK and CDR2 SYGVNS. CDR3 amino acids: CASSYIGTSTEAFF. The CDR3, as DNA: TGTGCCAGCAGTTATATCGGGACATCCACTGAAGCTTTCTTT.

The chain joins TRBV3-1 (or the pseudogene TRBV3-2) to TRBJ2-1; 13 bases match TRBD2. The junction had 5 bases not matched to a gene; V was cut back by 6 bases and J by 6 bases. Per germline, CDR1 LGHDT and CDR2 YNNKEL (reference sequence). The CDR3 length is 15 residues. The CDR3 loop reads CASSNRLAGGNEQFF. The CDR3 coding sequence is TGTGCCAGCAGTAACCGACTAGCGGGGGGCAATGAGCAGTTCTTC.

V and J are TRBV5-1 and TRBJ2-2; TRBD1 might be the D (5 bases). The CDR3 has 16 amino acids. CDR1 and CDR2 from the germline V gene are SGHRS and YFSETQ. Between the trimmed V and J ends, which lost 4 bases and 3 bases, there was a span of 16 bases. The CDR3 reads CASSQTVGADTGELFF. The CDR3 region has the DNA TGCGCCAGCAGCCAGACAGTTGGGGCGGACACCGGGGAGCTGTTTTTT. Together with reference TRBV5-1 and TRBJ2-2, the CDR3 gives the full variable domain: KAGVTQTPRYLIKTRGQQVTLSCSPISGHRSVSWYQQTPGQGLQFLFEYFSETQRNKGNFPGRFSGRQFSNSRSEMNVSTLELGDSALYLCASSQTVGADTGELFFGEGSRLTVL.

This chain links TRBV15 with TRBJ2-4; tentative D call: TRBD2 (7 bases). Germline V gives CDR1 LNHNV, CDR2 YYDKDF (reference sequence). V lost 3 bases and J lost 1, with 25 bases in between. The CDR3 contains 20 residues. The CDR3 loop is CATSRGPGAREYGAKNIQYF. The CDR3 DNA reads TGTGCCACCAGCAGGGGGCCGGGGGCGCGGGAGTATGGGGCCAAAAACATTCAGTACTTC.

The chain employs TRBV6-5 and TRBJ2-1; 9 nucleotides align to TRBD1. The CDR3 has 15 amino acids. Germline CDR1 MNHEY, CDR2 SVGAGI. V lost 7 bases, J lost 9 bases, and 13 bases stayed unmatched. The CDR3 is CASTDPGQGSAEQFF. The CDR3 coding sequence is TGTGCCAGCACCGACCCGGGACAGGGTTCGGCTGAGCAGTTCTTC.

This chain connects TRBV19 to TRBJ1-5; D is undetermined. Trimming pared 5 bases from V and 0 bases from J, leaving 5 bases between. Germline values: CDR1 LNHDA, CDR2 SQIVND (reference sequence). The CDR3 spans 13 residues. The CDR3 nucleotides are TGTGCCAGTAGTTTTCCTAGCAATCAGCCCCAGCATTTT. It translates to CASSFPSNQPQHF.

The CDR3 bases are TGTGCCAGCAGTGGACTATGGAGCTCCTACGAGCAGTACTTC. It codes for CASSGLWSSYEQYF. This chain links TRBV28 with TRBJ2-7; the D gene is possibly TRBD2 (6 bases). In germline, CDR1 is MDHEN, CDR2 SYDVKM. V lost 5 bases, J lost 0 bases, and 11 bases lay in between. This CDR3 region has 14 residues.

The chain recombines TRBV5-1 with TRBJ1-6, with D tentatively TRBD1 (5 bases). The V gene lost 5 bases and the J gene lost 6 bases, with 9 bases spanning the gap. The CDR3 sequence is 13 residues long. Per the germline V gene, CDR1 is SGHRS and CDR2 is YFSETQ. The CDR3 spells CASSRGSNSPLHF. The CDR3 region has the DNA TGCGCCAGCAGTCGGGGGTCTAATTCACCCCTCCACTTT.

The CDR3 loop is CASSPGYTIYF. CDR3 sequence (DNA): TGTGCCAGCAGTCCCGGGTACACCATATATTTT. V gene TRBV2 combines with J gene TRBJ1-3, with D unclear. The germline V gene has CDR1 SNHLY and CDR2 FYNNEI. This CDR3 has 11 residues. Trimming removed 5 bases at V and 8 bases at J, with 7 bases between.

The V call is TRBV4-2, the J call TRBJ2-7, with 7 nucleotides matching TRBD1. The V gene's germline CDR1 is LGHNA and CDR2 YNFKEQ. This CDR3 comprises 15 residues. V gave up 1 base and J gave up 3 bases; unmatched junction bases: 6. CDR3 nucleotide sequence: TGTGCCAGCAGCCAAGTCGTGACAGGGAGCTACGAGCAGTACTTC. Amino acids: CASSQVVTGSYEQYF.

The chain uses TRBV2 and TRBJ2-3; 8 bases line up with TRBD2. CDR3 length: 15 residues. V trimming: 8 bases; J trimming: 2 bases; junction bases outside the gene matches: 9. Germline CDR1 reads SNHLY; CDR2 reads FYNNEI. CDR3 DNA sequence: TGTGCCAGCTATCTTGGGCGGGGGGCCACAGATACGCAGTATTTT. It encodes CASYLGRGATDTQYF.

The chain couples TRBV4-1 to TRBJ1-5, with a tentative D call TRBD1 (5 bases). V was shortened by 0 bases and J by 9 bases, with 9 bases between the two germline ends. The CDR3 loop spans 13 amino acids. Germline values: CDR1 MGHRA, CDR2 YSYEKL. This CDR3 is CASSQDKGRPQHF. CDR3 DNA sequence: TGCGCCAGCAGCCAAGATAAGGGGCGGCCCCAGCATTTT.

The rearrangement uses TRBV7-2 and TRBJ1-5; no clear D gene. In germline, CDR1 is SGHTA, CDR2 FQGNSA. CDR3 length: 13 residues. The V end lost 0 bases, the J end lost 8 bases, and 8 bases lay between the germline ends. DNA for the CDR3: TGTGCCAGCAGCTTAGCTCGCGGAGAGCCCCAGCATTTT. It translates to CASSLARGEPQHF.

V is TRBV7-6 and J is TRBJ2-7; 9 bases line up with TRBD1. CDR3 length equals 14 residues. Germline trimming cut 4 bases from V and 5 bases from J; bases unmatched to any gene: 6. Germline V gives CDR1 SGHVS, CDR2 FNYEAQ. The CDR3 loop is CASSSGQGIHEQYF. The CDR3 DNA sequence: TGTGCCAGCAGCTCTGGACAGGGGATTCACGAGCAGTACTTC.

This chain uses TRBV7-9 with TRBJ2-3; D remains ambiguous. The length of the CDR3 is 12 residues. V was shortened by 7 bases and J by 2 bases, with 7 bases between the two germline ends. CDR1 and CDR2 (germline): SEHNR, FQNEAQ (reference sequence). CDR3 protein: CASTPNTDTQYF. The CDR3 DNA sequence: TGTGCCAGCACCCCCAACACAGATACGCAGTATTTT.